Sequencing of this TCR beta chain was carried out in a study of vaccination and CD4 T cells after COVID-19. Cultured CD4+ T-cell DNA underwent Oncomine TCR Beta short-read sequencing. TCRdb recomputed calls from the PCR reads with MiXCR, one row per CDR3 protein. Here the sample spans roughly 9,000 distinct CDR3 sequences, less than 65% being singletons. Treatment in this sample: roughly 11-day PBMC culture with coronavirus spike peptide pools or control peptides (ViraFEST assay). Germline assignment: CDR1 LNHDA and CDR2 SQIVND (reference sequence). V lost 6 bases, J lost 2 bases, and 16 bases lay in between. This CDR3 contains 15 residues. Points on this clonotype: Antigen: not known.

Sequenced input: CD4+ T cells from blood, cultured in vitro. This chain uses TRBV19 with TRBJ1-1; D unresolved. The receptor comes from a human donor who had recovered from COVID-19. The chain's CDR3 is CASREEPGINTEAFF. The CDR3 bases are TGTGCCAGTAGAGAAGAACCGGGCATAAACACTGAAGCTTTCTTT.